The sequence of this T cell receptor (beta chain) was determined in a study of control samples from healthy donors and cancer patients (TCRdb year 2020). CDR1 is given as LNHDA and CDR2 as SQIVND, both from the germline V gene (reference sequence). Measured from the cysteine to the phenylalanine, the CDR3 is 14 residues long. Just the 42-base CDR3 DNA is kept, in frame starting at base 1. V loses 1 base, J loses 7 bases, and the germline ends lie 11 bases apart. Libraries were built with the immunoSEQ multiplex PCR assay. TCRdb took this table from immuneACCESS and kept in-frame rearrangements with V and J called. Such tables lack part of the clones; where checked against another copy, unresolved V genes explain under half of the gap, and the rest is unexplained. Within this sample are around 170,000 clones, with almost 90% of them counted one time only. Roughly 1.5% of the sample is held by the ten biggest clonotypes.

This clone was picked up one time. Its antigen remains undetermined. Nothing much larger sits one base from this clone, and base qualities are not available. The chain is encoded by TRBV19 joined to TRBJ2-1, with a tentative D gene TRBD1 over 7 matching bases. The sequence was obtained from a woman in her 50s in good health. The sequenced material came from blood. The DNA is TGTGCCAGTAGTATAGGGAGGGGGCAAAATGAGCAGTTCTTC. Its protein reads: CASSIGRGQNEQFF.